This TCR beta chain was identified during a study of human T cells and chemical hapten exposure. Study background: The patient population, which was mostly female, had alopecia areata, totalis or universalis.

Study-level points and caveats: The formation of large CDR3 similarity clusters by expanded TCRs significantly exceeded that of controls.

The sample's time point: patch test 3, about 24 weeks after DPC sensitization. The treatment denotes: therapeutic diphenylcyclopropenone sensitization with weekly scalp DPC. As concerns this clonotype: Its antigen is unidentified.

Each cDNA molecule in the library carried unique molecular identifiers. In the authors' workflow: Samples had a median of 95,638 TCRs, ranging roughly 23,224 to 700,000. TCRdb reprocessed the RACE reads via MiXCR and lists one record per CDR3 protein. None of the V and J calls come from the authors' own analysis; TCRdb made them. The sample yields some 96,000 distinct CDR3 sequences, 27% seen once. This sequence was found in a man aged 40-50 years with alopecia areata. Some clones in this sample may be carry-over from other donors' samples. Sequencing used whole blood, obtained in connection with sensitization to the hapten diphenylcyclopropenone (DPC).

CDR3 amino acids: CASSYAGGPSRDEQYF. The CDR3 DNA reads as TGTGCCAGCAGTTACGCGGGAGGGCCTTCACGGGACGAGCAGTACTTC. This sequence joins TRBV6-5 and TRBJ2-7; 9 nucleotides agree with TRBD2. In germline, CDR1 is MNHEY, CDR2 SVGAGI. The CDR3 runs 16 residues. The junction had 10 bases not matched to a gene; V was cut back by 2 bases and J by 5 bases.